The following is a T cell receptor beta chain sequence with its context. Its antigen remains unknown. This specimen belongs to a study of beta chain features in type 1 diabetes. Study-level results: All four CD4+ subsets of Type 1 diabetes patients contained TCRB CDR3s that were moderately but significantly shorter.

cDNA synthesis used the whole RNA isolate, giving expressed TCRB sequences. Sequencing used immunoSEQ multiplex PCR; TCRdb keeps in-frame clones, though not all of them. Seen here are roughly 250,000 clones, around 21% observed once, and the top ten hold roughly 0.028%. Trimming cost V 6 bases and J 6 bases; bases outside gene matches: 8. This CDR3 is built from 13 residues. The V gene's germline CDR1 is SQVTM and CDR2 ANQGSEA. The chain joins TRBV29-1 to TRBJ1-5, with TRBD1 matching over 7 bases. The receptor was derived from a woman aged 40 to 50 with type 1 diabetes. Material for sequencing was naive CD4+ T cells from blood. The CDR3 is CSVQTGLGQPQHF. CDR3 bases: TGCAGCGTCCAGACAGGGCTAGGTCAGCCCCAGCATTTT.